The 18 T cell receptor beta chains presented below share a single source sample, sequenced in a study of OX40 agonist ivuxolimab in advanced cancers. The library was made by the immunoSEQ multiplex PCR assay. What TCRdb holds here is the immuneACCESS table cut down to in-frame rearrangements. Part of the clones is not present; checked against another copy, under half of the missing clones reflect an unresolved V gene, and the others are unexplained. This sample gives about 35,000 clones in total; 92% of them show up just once. The ten most abundant clones make up roughly 34% of the sample. The sample in question was CD4+ or CD8+ T cells sorted from blood, obtained in a trial of the OX40 agonist ivuxolimab. Every receptor here comes from an adult with an advanced solid tumor such as melanoma, head and neck, liver or kidney cancer.

The chain employs TRBV27 and TRBJ2-1; 11 nucleotides line up with TRBD2. The CDR3 extends over 16 amino acids. In germline, CDR1 is MNHEY, CDR2 SMNVEV (reference sequence). V lost 6 bases, J lost 3 bases, and 7 bases stayed unmatched. CDR3 amino acids: CASSPPGLAVYNEQFF. The CDR3 nucleotides read TGTGCCAGCAGCCCTCCGGGACTAGCGGTCTACAATGAGCAGTTCTTC.

This clone showed up just once. The chain couples TRBV5-4 to TRBJ2-7, with D perhaps being TRBD1 or TRBD2 (5 bases each). Germline V gene data show CDR1 as SGHNT and CDR2 as YYREEE (reference sequence). Deletions cut 0 bases from V and 5 bases from J, with 9 bases between. The CDR3 consists of 13 residues. The CDR3 sequence: CASSLERGHEQYF. The CDR3 DNA is TGTGCCAGCAGCTTGGAAAGGGGACACGAGCAGTACTTC.

The V call is TRBV19, the J call TRBJ2-1, with D tentatively TRBD2 (5 bases). Looked up from germline, CDR1 is LNHDA and CDR2 is SQIVND (reference sequence). V gave up 5 bases and J gave up 0 bases, with 14 bases separating them. The CDR3 is 16 residues long. CDR3 in amino acids: CASSPLTGSSYNEQFF. DNA for the CDR3: TGTGCCAGTAGTCCCCTGACGGGGAGCTCCTACAATGAGCAGTTCTTC. Combining the CDR3 with reference TRBV19 and TRBJ2-1 gives the whole variable domain DGGITQSPKYLFRKEGQNVTLSCEQNLNHDAMYWYRQDPGQGLRLIYYSQIVNDFQKGDIAEGYSVSREKKESFPLTVTSAQKNPTAFYLCASSPLTGSSYNEQFFGPGTRLTVL.

The chain has TRBV7-6 and TRBJ2-2; D not certain. This CDR3 has 13 residues. V lost 5 bases and J lost 0, with 4 bases in between. Germline V gene data show CDR1 as SGHVS and CDR2 as FNYEAQ. CDR3 nucleotides: TGTGCCAGCAGCGGTACGAACACCGGGGAGCTGTTTTTT. Translated, it gives CASSGTNTGELFF. The full variable domain, rest sourced from reference TRBV7-6 and TRBJ2-2, is GAGVSQSPRYKVTKRGQDVALRCDPISGHVSLYWYRQALGQGPEFLTYFNYEAQQDKSGLPNDRFSAERPEGSISTLTIQRTEQRDSAMYRCASSGTNTGELFFGEGSRLTVL.

The rearrangement links TRBV2 to TRBJ2-1; D gene ambiguous. V lost 3 bases, J lost 12 bases, and 15 bases lay in between. Germline V gives CDR1 SNHLY, CDR2 FYNNEI. This CDR3 region has 13 residues. The CDR3 reads CASSDRNPGRQFF. The CDR3 DNA reads as TGTGCCAGCAGTGATCGTAACCCGGGTCGGCAGTTCTTC. Combining the CDR3 with reference TRBV2 and TRBJ2-1 gives the whole variable domain EPEVTQTPSHQVTQMGQEVILRCVPISNHLYFYWYRQILGQKVEFLVSFYNNEISEKSEIFDDQFSVERPDGSNFTLKIRSTKLEDSAMYFCASSDRNPGRQFFGPGTRLTVL.

J is TRBJ1-5 and V is TRBV6-1; no definite D call. The V gene's germline CDR1 is MNHNS and CDR2 SASEGT. The CDR3 totals 12 residues. The V gene lost 3 bases and the J gene lost 5 bases, with 5 bases spanning the gap. The CDR3 sequence is CASSETDQPQHF. The DNA for the CDR3 is TGTGCCAGCAGTGAGACCGATCAGCCCCAGCATTTT.

V and J are TRBV7-6 and TRBJ2-1; perhaps TRBD1 as D (5 bases). The CDR3 runs to 18 residues. Trimming removed 5 bases from V and 4 bases from J, with 24 bases in between. The V gene's germline CDR1 is SGHVS and CDR2 FNYEAQ. In DNA, the CDR3 is TGTGCCAGCAGCCAAGCTAGGGGCGGCGGTTCATTTTACAATGAGCAGTTCTTC. This encodes CASSQARGGGSFYNEQFF.

The chain employs TRBV10-3 and TRBJ2-7; D remains ambiguous. Germline lookup yields CDR1 ENHRY and CDR2 SYGVKD. V lost 3 bases and J 4 bases, leaving 7 bases between the germline ends. There are 12 residues in the CDR3. CDR3 sequence (DNA): TGTGCCATCAGTGAAGGCAGGTACGAGCAGTACTTC. Its translation is CAISEGRYEQYF.

The CDR3: CASSARDTGWSSGANVLTF. The DNA of the CDR3 is TGTGCCAGCAGCGCCCGAGATACAGGGTGGAGCTCTGGGGCCAACGTCCTGACTTTC. This chain uses TRBV9 with TRBJ2-6; the D gene is possibly TRBD1 (6 bases). Germline assignment: CDR1 SGDLS and CDR2 YYNGEE. The CDR3 contains 19 residues. V was trimmed by 3 bases and J by 0 bases, leaving 19 bases between them.

The chain employs TRBV19 and TRBJ2-3, with a possible D match to TRBD2 (5 bases). The V end lost 3 bases, the J end lost 2 bases, and 12 bases lay between the germline ends. Germline V gives CDR1 LNHDA, CDR2 SQIVND (reference sequence). The CDR3 totals 15 residues. The CDR3 region is CASSIGGWATDTQYF. As DNA, the CDR3 is TGTGCCAGTAGTATCGGAGGCTGGGCCACAGATACGCAGTATTTT.

The chain employs TRBV7-2 and TRBJ2-1; the match to TRBD2 covers 11 bases. V lost 1 base, J lost 7 bases, and 6 bases stayed unmatched. The CDR3 is 16 residues long. From germline, CDR1 is SGHTA and CDR2 FQGNSA. CDR3 region: CASSLVTSGISNEQFF. DNA of the CDR3: TGTGCCAGCAGCTTAGTGACTAGCGGGATTTCAAATGAGCAGTTCTTC.

Judged by abundance, this clone is medium-sized. Mismatch with germline at one junction end may stem from a read error. This chain links TRBV7-7 with TRBJ2-5, with 10 bases aligning to TRBD1. Germline loops: CDR1 SSHAT, CDR2 FNYEAQ (reference sequence). The CDR3 extends over 14 amino acids. CDR3 amino acids: CASRPEGTGEGQYF. CDR3 coding DNA: TGTGCTAGCAGACCCGAGGGGACAGGGGAAGGCCAGTACTTC.

The chain joins TRBV5-1 to TRBJ2-7; TRBD2 aligns across 10 bases. Germline CDR1 and CDR2: SGHRS and YFSETQ. V trimming: 4 bases; J trimming: 12 bases; junction bases outside the gene matches: 13. This CDR3 contains 14 residues. The CDR3 sequence is CASSREREGLRRYF. CDR3 bases: TGCGCCAGCAGCCGCGAGCGGGAGGGGCTACGGCGGTACTTC.

The chain employs TRBV6-4 and TRBJ2-5; 9 bases agree with TRBD1. The closer fit of TRBJ2-7 to the DNA end suggests the J call may be wrong. CDR3 length: 15 residues. The V gene's germline CDR1 is MRHNA and CDR2 SNTAGT. The CDR3 DNA sequence: TGTGCCAGCAGTGACTCGATGGGGACAGGGAGCGAGCAGTACTTC. This gives the protein CASSDSMGTGSEQYF.

The chain links TRBV5-1 to TRBJ2-5; 12 positions agree with TRBD2. Trimming removed 3 bases from V and 2 bases from J; junction bases left unmatched: 2. In germline, CDR1 is SGHRS, CDR2 YFSETQ. The CDR3 consists of 15 residues. The chain's CDR3 is CASSSGLAGQETQYF. DNA for the CDR3: TGCGCCAGCAGCTCTGGACTAGCGGGACAAGAGACCCAGTACTTC.

V usage is TRBV29-1 and J usage is TRBJ2-1; D gene unclear. The germline CDR1 and CDR2 sequences are SQVTM and ANQGSEA. This CDR3 spans 11 amino acids. Trimming shortened V by 5 bases and J by 3 bases, and 5 bases separated the two germline ends. CDR3: CSVLLYNEQFF. As DNA, the CDR3 is TGCAGCGTTTTACTCTACAATGAGCAGTTCTTC.

The gene calls are TRBV5-1 and TRBJ2-5; D is possibly TRBD2 (5 bases). This CDR3 contains 14 residues. Germline loops: CDR1 SGHRS, CDR2 YFSETQ. V lost 0 bases and J lost 4, with 10 bases in between. Here the CDR3 reads CASSLAGLSETQYF. CDR3 DNA: TGCGCCAGCAGCTTGGCCGGACTTTCAGAGACCCAGTACTTC.

The V gene is TRBV11-2, the J gene TRBJ2-1, with D unresolved. The CDR3 is 12 amino acids. Between the trimmed V and J ends, which lost 2 bases and 8 bases, there was a span of 7 bases. Germline loops: CDR1 SGHAT, CDR2 FQNNGV. The CDR3 DNA is TGTGCCAGCAGCTTACGGACGGATGAGCAGTTCTTC. Amino acids: CASSLRTDEQFF.